Listed below are T cell receptor beta chains from one sample, sequenced in a study of T-cell memory formation after mild COVID-19. One entry per CDR3 protein results from TCRdb running MiXCR on the 5' RACE reads. The repertoire includes approximately 210,000 distinct CDR3 sequences, 10% to 13% of them detected once, and roughly 3.2% sits in the top ten. Source material: PBMCs or a T cell subset sorted from them (not recorded which). Receptor source: a man between 18 and 35 years old who had mild COVID-19 (a few samples of this study predate the infection). Cell type and time point are not known. Both conserved end residues are part of each CDR3. Fields, in order: CDR3 DNA, CDR3 protein, J gene, V gene, D gene, clone size. The D gene is left open where the match is weak. Size values are once, few and many counts, or a class for expanded clones, and some rows have none.

TGTGCCAGCAGCTCCAGAGATTCCTACGAGCAGTACTTC CASSSRDSYEQYF TRBJ2-7 TRBV7-6 - -
TGCGCCAGCAGCCAAGAGTTTTCCCCCAGGGCCGGCTATGGCTACACCTTC CASSQEFSPRAGYGYTF TRBJ1-2 TRBV4-3 - -
TGCGCCAGCAGCCAACCAGAAGGGGATACGCAGTATTTT CASSQPEGDTQYF TRBJ2-3 TRBV5-1 - many
TGCAGCGTTGAAAATCAAGACGGGCTTGAAGCTTTCTTT CSVENQDGLEAFF TRBJ1-1 TRBV29-1 - -
TGCGCCAGCAGCTTGCAGGACAGGGGTTACAATGAGCAGTTCTTC CASSLQDRGYNEQFF TRBJ2-1 TRBV5-1 TRBD1 few
TGTGCCAGCAGCCCCTCGGGACCCTACGAGCAGTACTTC CASSPSGPYEQYF TRBJ2-7 TRBV7-3 - few
TGCGCCAGCAGCTTGGGAAGGGCCGCAGATACGCAGTATTTT CASSLGRAADTQYF TRBJ2-3 TRBV5-1 - -
TGTGCCAGCTCACCAAGGACAGGGAAAGGAGAGACCCAGTACTTC CASSPRTGKGETQYF TRBJ2-5 TRBV18 TRBD1 many
TGCGCCAGCAGCCCCAGGACAGGGCGAGAGACCCAGTACTTC CASSPRTGRETQYF TRBJ2-5 TRBV5-1 TRBD1 many
TGTGCCAGCAGCCAGCCTTCCCAATATGGCTACACCTTC CASSQPSQYGYTF TRBJ1-2 TRBV3-1 - few
TGCGCCAGCAGGGGACAAAGCGAAAAACTGTTTTTT CASRGQSEKLFF TRBJ1-4 TRBV5-1 - -
TGTGCCAGCAGCGGCCGGGACCTCGAACGGGAGACCCAGTACTTC CASSGRDLERETQYF TRBJ2-5 TRBV5-4 - few
TGTGCTAGCAGTTTGGGGGGGACAGGGGTGACTGAAGCTTTCTTT CASSLGGTGVTEAFF TRBJ1-1 TRBV27 TRBD1 -
TGCAGTGCTAGAGATGGGGGAAGGAAGACTGAAGCTTTCTTT CSARDGGRKTEAFF TRBJ1-1 TRBV20-1 - -
TGTGCCAGTAGTATGGACAACACAGATACGCAGTATTTT CASSMDNTDTQYF TRBJ2-3 TRBV19 - few
TGTGCCATCAGTGAGTCTGGGGTCGCCGGGGAGCTGTTTTTT CAISESGVAGELFF TRBJ2-2 TRBV10-3 - many
TGCAGTGCTTTCCCGGCCACCTCACCATCTCCTAACTATGGCTACACCTTC CSAFPATSPSPNYGYTF TRBJ1-2 TRBV20-1 - -
TGTGCCAGCAGCTTGTCCAGCGGGGGGACAGATACGCAGTATTTT CASSLSSGGTDTQYF TRBJ2-3 TRBV7-2 TRBD2 many
TGTGCCAGCAGCCCTGGGGTGGGGCGGGGGCCCGGAGATACGCAGTATTTT CASSPGVGRGPGDTQYF TRBJ2-3 TRBV7-9 - -
TGTGCCAGCAGCTTTGGAGGGCAGATGAACACTGAAGCTTTCTTT CASSFGGQMNTEAFF TRBJ1-1 TRBV7-2 - few
TGTGCCAGCAGTGAACCGGACAGGGGGCGGAATAGAAACACTGAAGCTTTCTTT CASSEPDRGRNRNTEAFF TRBJ1-1 TRBV25-1 TRBD1 -
TGCGCCAGCAGTAATCCCCAGGGGGCCACAGATACGCAGTATTTT CASSNPQGATDTQYF TRBJ2-3 TRBV5-1 TRBD1 -
TGTGCCAGCAGGGTTTTATCGAACACCGGGGAGCTGTTTTTT CASRVLSNTGELFF TRBJ2-2 TRBV3-1 - many
TGTGCCAGCAGTTCACTCCTCAGGGTTGCACCCCTCCACTTT CASSSLLRVAPLHF TRBJ1-6 TRBV12-3/TRBV12-4 - many
TGCGCCAGCAGCCAAGGCATTGATTCCTACGAGCAGTACTTC CASSQGIDSYEQYF TRBJ2-7 TRBV4-3 - many
TGTGCCAGCAGCCTCAATAGCGGGGTACGGCGGGAGACCCAGTACTTC CASSLNSGVRRETQYF TRBJ2-5 TRBV11-2 TRBD2 few
TGTGCCAGCAGTTACTTGCCGGGTGACGAAAAACTGTTTTTT CASSYLPGDEKLFF TRBJ1-4 TRBV6-6 - few
TGTGCCACCAGTGATTTGAGGGGGGCTCGGAATTCACCCCTCCACTTT CATSDLRGARNSPLHF TRBJ1-6 TRBV24-1 - -
TGCAGCGTCGGGATCGGGGCTTCGGGCAATCAGCCCCAGCATTTT CSVGIGASGNQPQHF TRBJ1-5 TRBV29-1 - few
TGTGCCAGCAGCCCCGGACTAGCGGGGGTCTCGAACACCGGGGAGCTGTTTTTT CASSPGLAGVSNTGELFF TRBJ2-2 TRBV3-1 TRBD2 medium-sized
TGCGCCAGCACACTAATCGACAGGAGCTATGGCTACACCTTC CASTLIDRSYGYTF TRBJ1-2 TRBV5-1 - few
TGTGCCATCAGGGCTACAGGGGGCCGGGAGACCCAGTACTTC CAIRATGGRETQYF TRBJ2-5 TRBV10-3 TRBD1 few
TGCAGCGTTGAAGAAGTGGGGGGGCCTTACAATGAGCAGTTCTTC CSVEEVGGPYNEQFF TRBJ2-1 TRBV29-1 - few
TGTGCCACGTCGGGACGGGAAGCTTTCTTT CATSGREAFF TRBJ1-1 TRBV10-3 - -
TGTGCCAGCAGTTACACCAGGGCTTCAGGAGAGACCCAGTACTTC CASSYTRASGETQYF TRBJ2-5 TRBV6-6 - -
TGTGCCAGCAGATTGACGGGGACAGGGGGGAACTATGGCTACACCTTC CASRLTGTGGNYGYTF TRBJ1-2 TRBV5-6 TRBD1 few
TGTGCCACCCGACTCCTCGGGGGGGGCGTTAAAGAGACCCAGTACTTC CATRLLGGGVKETQYF TRBJ2-5 TRBV6-5 TRBD2 few
TGTGCCAGCAGGGATGGGATGACAGATACGCAGTATTTT CASRDGMTDTQYF TRBJ2-3 TRBV7-9 - -
TGTGCCAGCAGCCAAGCGGGGTCAGGGAACACCGGGGAGCTGTTTTTT CASSQAGSGNTGELFF TRBJ2-2 TRBV14 - few
TGCGCCAGCAGCATCCCCGGCGTCTACGAGCAGTACTTC CASSIPGVYEQYF TRBJ2-7 TRBV5-1 - -
TGCAGTGCTAATTCGGGACAGGGAATTTTCCATGGCTACACCTTC CSANSGQGIFHGYTF TRBJ1-2 TRBV20-1 TRBD1 few
TGCGCCAGCAGCTTGGCCAGGGTAAACGGGGAGCTGTTTTTT CASSLARVNGELFF TRBJ2-2 TRBV5-1 - many
TGTGCCAGCAGGGGACAGGGCGTCACTGAAGCTTTCTTT CASRGQGVTEAFF TRBJ1-1 TRBV2 TRBD1 few
TGTGCCAGCAGTTTCGGTCTAGGGGATTTGGTTACAGATACGCAGTATTTT CASSFGLGDLVTDTQYF TRBJ2-3 TRBV27 - -
TGCGCCAGCAGCTTGGCCGGGGTGACGAACACTGAAGCTTTCTTT CASSLAGVTNTEAFF TRBJ1-1 TRBV5-1 - few
TGTGCCAGCAGCTTAGGGTTGCTAGAACCCTCCTCAGATACGCAGTATTTT CASSLGLLEPSSDTQYF TRBJ2-3 TRBV7-2 - many
TGTGCCAGCAGTCCACCAAGGGAACGGACCTACAATGAGCAGTTCTTC CASSPPRERTYNEQFF TRBJ2-1 TRBV11-2 - few